This T cell receptor (beta chain) came from a study of Ad26.COV2.S vaccination and SARS-CoV-2 variants. At the level of the study: Enrolled in COV1001, the donor was in the Ad26.COV2.S trial arm, which received the vaccine.

Findings and limits, study-wide: Total T cell responses, in the TCR breadth and depth analyses, may have been underestimated. Vaccine recipients and placebo recipients showed similar non-spike TCR breadth.

Measured with immunoSEQ multiplex PCR; TCRdb has only the in-frame clones, and not every one. The data hold approximately 340,000 clones, with about 85% observed a single time. A word on this clone: Its antigen is unknown.

Indicated treatment: around 19 received Ad26.COV2.S at low or high dose, single or two shots; 5 received placebo; per-sample allocation not given. On day 63 after the first injection, vaccine and placebo recipients gave samples. V lost 3 bases, J lost 3 bases, and 18 bases lay in between. Germline loops: CDR1 DFQATT, CDR2 SNEGSKA (reference sequence). The CDR3 consists of 15 residues. The receptor comes from a person between 18 and 59 years old who received the Ad26.COV2.S COVID-19 vaccine or a placebo. The material sequenced was peripheral blood, taken in a trial of Ad26.COV2.S vaccine versus placebo. The chain is built from TRBV20-1 and TRBJ2-7; D is perhaps TRBD1 (6 bases). The CDR3 protein is CSASRLAGVFYEQYF. CDR3 nucleotide sequence: TGCAGTGCTAGTAGGTTAGCAGGGGTTTTCTACGAGCAGTACTTC.